This TCR beta chain came from a study of CXCR3-negative and CXCR3-positive naive CD8 T cells. The TRB cDNA libraries were prepared by 5' RACE with UMI labels. TCRdb reanalyzed the 5' RACE reads, giving one entry per CDR3 protein sequence and no DNA. The specimen's table records 55,000 to 70,000 distinct CDR3 sequences. Findings and limits, study-wide: CXCR3-positive naive cells carried more hydrophobic TRB CDR3s than CXCR3-negative naive cells did.

Points on this clonotype: Its specificity is not known.

The length of the CDR3 is 13 residues. The V gene's germline CDR1 is SQVTM and CDR2 ANQGSEA. The clonotype comes from a human donor in good health. Some clones in this sample may be carry-over from other donors' samples. Sequenced sample: naive CXCR3+ CD8+ T cells from blood. Regarding subset: CD45RO-CCR7+CD27+CD95- naive CD8+ T cells expressing CXCR3 (TNR3+). This rearrangement joins TRBV29-1 to TRBJ2-5. The CDR3: CSVQRRVQETQYF.